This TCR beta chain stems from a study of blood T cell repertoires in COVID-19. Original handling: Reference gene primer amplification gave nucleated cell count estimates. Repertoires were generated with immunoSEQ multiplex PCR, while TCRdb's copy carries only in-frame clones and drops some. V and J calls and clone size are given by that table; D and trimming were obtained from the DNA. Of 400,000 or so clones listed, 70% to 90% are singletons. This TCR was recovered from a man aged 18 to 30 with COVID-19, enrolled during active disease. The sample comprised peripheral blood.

The CDR3 sequence: CASSSGTTGGRETQYF. The CDR3 DNA follows: TGCGCCAGCAGCTCGGGGACGACAGGGGGCCGGGAGACCCAGTACTTC. The gene calls are TRBV5-1 and TRBJ2-5, with 10 nucleotides matching TRBD1. The CDR3 length is 16 residues. Trimming cost V 3 bases and J 5 bases; bases outside gene matches: 10. The V gene's germline CDR1 is SGHRS and CDR2 YFSETQ.